The 10 T cell receptor beta chains below all came from one sample that was sequenced in a study of T cell responses to AZD1222 COVID-19 vaccine. Sequencing used immunoSEQ multiplex PCR; TCRdb keeps in-frame clones, though not all of them. The repertoire holds around 120,000 clones, with about nine tenths as singletons. This material consisted of peripheral blood, taken on day 0 of AZD1222 vaccination. These receptors came from an adult in good health.

The rearrangement uses TRBV5-1 and TRBJ2-7; no reliable D call. Trimming stripped 2 bases from V and 3 bases from J, with 12 bases between. Germline assignment: CDR1 SGHRS and CDR2 YFSETQ. This CDR3 comprises 14 residues. CDR3 sequence reads: CASSLRVNGYEQYF. In nucleotides, the CDR3 is TGCGCCAGCAGCTTAAGAGTTAACGGCTACGAGCAGTACTTC.

V and J are TRBV11-3 and TRBJ2-2; 9 positions agree with TRBD1. The ends lost 5 bases at V and 5 bases at J; junction bases unmatched: 9. The CDR3 consists of 16 residues. Per germline, CDR1 SGHNT and CDR2 YENEEA. Here the CDR3 reads CASSVTGTGLTGELFF. The CDR3 DNA reads as TGTGCCAGCAGCGTTACCGGGACAGGGCTAACCGGGGAGCTGTTTTTT.

This sequence joins TRBV9 and TRBJ2-3, with D possibly TRBD1 on 5 matching bases. Germline CDR1 and CDR2: SGDLS and YYNGEE. The CDR3 loop spans 14 amino acids. V was shortened by 0 bases and J by 5 bases, with 10 bases between the two germline ends. The CDR3 here is CASSVASQGDTQYF. The CDR3 DNA reads as TGTGCCAGCAGCGTAGCGTCCCAGGGAGATACGCAGTATTTT.

V usage is TRBV6-5 and J usage is TRBJ2-3; D possibly corresponds to TRBD1 (6 bases). Trimming cost V 7 bases and J 6 bases, with 20 bases left between them. The CDR3 runs 15 residues. Germline loops: CDR1 MNHEY, CDR2 SVGAGI. The chain's CDR3 is CASTRTGILGDTQYF. The CDR3, as DNA: TGTGCCAGCACCCGAACAGGGATCCTCGGCGATACGCAGTATTTT.

This sequence joins TRBV15 and TRBJ2-1; D not certain. The CDR3 has 16 residues. V lost 0 bases and J 3 bases, leaving 12 bases between the germline ends. The germline V gene has CDR1 LNHNV and CDR2 YYDKDF (reference sequence). DNA for the CDR3: TGTGCCACCAGCAGAGATTCGGCGGTCAGCTACAATGAGCAGTTCTTC. Protein: CATSRDSAVSYNEQFF.

The DNA for the CDR3 is TGTGCCAGCAGCTTAACCCCTTGGGGACAGGGGAACAATGAGCAGTTCTTC. Protein sequence: CASSLTPWGQGNNEQFF. The chain joins TRBV7-3 to TRBJ2-1, with 10 bases identical to TRBD1. Germline CDR1 is SGHTA and CDR2 is FQGTGA. This CDR3 comprises 17 residues. The trim removed 0 bases at V and 5 bases at J, leaving 7 bases unmatched.

This chain links TRBV6-6 with TRBJ2-6, with TRBD1 identical over 10 bases. The V gene's germline CDR1 is MNHNY and CDR2 SVGAGI (reference sequence). CDR3 length equals 17 residues. The trim removed 5 bases at V and 2 bases at J, leaving 6 bases unmatched. The CDR3 spells CASSPRDRGTGANVLTF. CDR3 nucleotides: TGTGCCAGCAGTCCCCGGGACAGGGGCACTGGGGCCAACGTCCTGACTTTC.

The CDR3 DNA follows: TGCGCCAGCAGTGAGCTTAGGTCGGGGGAGCAGTACTTC. This encodes CASSELRSGEQYF. The rearrangement joins TRBV10-1 to TRBJ2-7; perhaps TRBD2 as D (5 bases). V shed 2 bases and J shed 7 bases, with 12 bases lying between them. The germline V gene has CDR1 WNHNN and CDR2 SYGVQD (reference sequence). The CDR3 has 13 residues.

The chain is built from TRBV19 and TRBJ1-1; D ambiguous. The germline V gene has CDR1 LNHDA and CDR2 SQIVND (reference sequence). V lost 3 bases and J 0 bases, leaving 8 bases between the germline ends. The CDR3 spans 14 residues. CDR3 sequence reads: CASSISRMNTEAFF. DNA of the CDR3: TGTGCCAGTAGTATCAGCAGGATGAACACTGAAGCTTTCTTT.

The genes are TRBV7-3 and TRBJ2-1, with 8 bases that match TRBD1. The CDR3 has 16 residues. The trim removed 1 base at V and 6 bases at J, leaving 8 bases unmatched. The germline CDR1 and CDR2 sequences are SGHTA and FQGTGA. CDR3: CASSLNLFQGANEQFF. DNA for the CDR3: TGTGCCAGCAGCTTAAACCTATTTCAGGGGGCCAATGAGCAGTTCTTC.